This T cell receptor (beta chain) was retrieved from a study of cytomegalovirus exposure and HLA in healthy donors. 60 Vbeta and 13 Jbeta primers were used in PCR. Profiled with immunoSEQ multiplex PCR; TCRdb holds only in-frame clones, not every one. The sample has about 130,000 clones; about 10% are singletons. To note about this clone: The antigen is undetermined. A read error may produce the germline difference seen at one junction end.

Study observations and caveats: As a later analysis showed, a missense DCLRE1C variant was linked to trimming of TCR beta V- and J-genes. Both high specificity and high sensitivity reportedly marked the classifier's diagnosis of cytomegalovirus status.

Germline V gene lookup returns CDR1 SGHDT and CDR2 YYEEEE. The CDR3 has 14 residues. Sequencing input: PBMCs. The clonotype was recovered from a woman aged 18 to 35 in good health and CMV-seropositive. The chain recombines TRBV5-6 with TRBJ2-2, with 8 nucleotides matching TRBD2. The CDR3 bases are TGTGCCAGCAGCCCTGGGGAGTATCGGGGGGGGCTGTTTTTT. It is translated as CASSPGEYRGGLFF.